These 23 T cell receptor beta chains originate from one sample sequenced in a study of OX40 agonist ivuxolimab in advanced cancers. The table came from immunoSEQ multiplex PCR; TCRdb's copy has only in-frame clones and leaves some out. The sample has 76,000 or so clones; about nine tenths are singletons. Sample: CD4+ or CD8+ T cells sorted from blood, taken in a trial of the OX40 agonist ivuxolimab. Receptors originate from an adult with an advanced solid tumor such as melanoma, head and neck, liver or kidney cancer.

V gene TRBV7-9 combines with J gene TRBJ2-5; TRBD2 agrees at 7 bases. V lost 1 base to trimming and J lost 4 bases; unmatched junction nucleotides: 6. The CDR3 is 15 residues long. Germline CDR1 and CDR2: SEHNR and FQNEAQ (reference sequence). The CDR3 DNA reads TGTGCCAGCAGCTTAGGGGCGGGAGAGCTAGAGACCCAGTACTTC. It is translated as CASSLGAGELETQYF.

The chain is built from TRBV19 and TRBJ1-5, with 7 nucleotides matching TRBD1. The CDR3 contains 14 residues. V lost 3 bases, J lost 7 bases, and 6 bases stayed unmatched. The germline V gene has CDR1 LNHDA and CDR2 SQIVND (reference sequence). CDR3 amino acids: CASSIYRGPQPQHF. The CDR3 DNA follows: TGTGCCAGTAGTATCTACAGGGGCCCCCAGCCCCAGCATTTT. Full variable domain (remainder filled in from reference TRBV19 and TRBJ1-5): DGGITQSPKYLFRKEGQNVTLSCEQNLNHDAMYWYRQDPGQGLRLIYYSQIVNDFQKGDIAEGYSVSREKKESFPLTVTSAQKNPTAFYLCASSIYRGPQPQHFGDGTRLSIL.

The chain couples TRBV15 to TRBJ1-5, with D possibly TRBD1 on 6 matching bases. Germline assignment: CDR1 LNHNV and CDR2 YYDKDF (reference sequence). CDR3 size: 16 residues. The V end lost 2 bases, the J end lost 6 bases, and 17 bases lay between the germline ends. The CDR3 nucleotides read TGTGCCACCAGCAGACCCGGGAGGGGGGCAGCTCAGCCCCAGCATTTT. It encodes CATSRPGRGAAQPQHF.

Written as DNA, the CDR3 is TGCAGCGTTGGAGAACTCCGGGGGACCCAGTACTTC. Encoded protein: CSVGELRGTQYF. The V and J genes are TRBV29-1 and TRBJ2-5, with D possibly matching TRBD2 (5 bases). The CDR3 runs to 12 residues. Germline V gene lookup returns CDR1 SQVTM and CDR2 ANQGSEA. Trimming cost V 4 bases and J 7 bases, with 13 bases left between them.

This chain connects TRBV6-5 to TRBJ1-4, with TRBD1 as a possible D gene (6 bases). Germline assignment: CDR1 MNHEY and CDR2 SVGAGI. CDR3 length equals 14 residues. The V end was cut by 6 bases, the J end by 7 bases, with 15 bases between. CDR3 sequence reads: CASRSQGMGEKLFF. The CDR3 DNA sequence: TGTGCCAGCAGATCCCAGGGGATGGGTGAAAAACTGTTTTTT.

The rearrangement joins TRBV7-9 to TRBJ1-6; 7 nucleotides agree with TRBD1. The junction had 10 bases not matched to a gene; V was cut back by 5 bases and J by 9 bases. From germline, CDR1 is SEHNR and CDR2 FQNEAQ (reference sequence). The CDR3 totals 15 residues. The CDR3 spells CASSRSVGGLSPLHF. DNA for the CDR3: TGTGCCAGCAGCCGAAGCGTAGGGGGCCTTTCACCCCTCCACTTT.

The gene calls are TRBV10-3 and TRBJ1-1; no clear D. This CDR3 is built from 15 residues. Germline V lookup: CDR1 ENHRY, CDR2 SYGVKD. V was clipped by 4 bases and J by 0 bases, with 12 bases between them. CDR3 in DNA: TGTGCCATCAGTGCAGGAGAAATCCTGAACACTGAAGCTTTCTTT. It is translated as CAISAGEILNTEAFF.

The V call is TRBV5-1, the J call TRBJ2-7, with 9 positions matching TRBD1. In germline, CDR1 is SGHRS, CDR2 YFSETQ. V shed 1 base, J shed 3 bases, and the junction held 5 bases outside the gene matches. This CDR3 has 15 residues. CDR3 protein: CASSLLTGGYYEQYF. The CDR3 DNA sequence: TGCGCCAGCAGCTTGTTGACAGGGGGTTACTACGAGCAGTACTTC. Looking up the rest from reference TRBV5-1 and TRBJ2-7 gives the full variable domain: KAGVTQTPRYLIKTRGQQVTLSCSPISGHRSVSWYQQTPGQGLQFLFEYFSETQRNKGNFPGRFSGRQFSNSRSEMNVSTLELGDSALYLCASSLLTGGYYEQYFGPGTRLTVT.

This clone was counted only a few times. The gene calls are TRBV19 and TRBJ2-5, with 8 bases matching TRBD1. The trim removed 4 bases at V and 2 bases at J, leaving 3 bases unmatched. The V gene's germline CDR1 is LNHDA and CDR2 SQIVND (reference sequence). The CDR3 has 14 amino acids. The CDR3 region has the DNA TGTGCCAGTAGTACGACAGGGGCACAAGAGACCCAGTACTTC. This gives the protein CASSTTGAQETQYF.

This clone was found once. The chain is built from TRBV2 and TRBJ2-3, with 8 bases matching TRBD2. CDR3 length equals 19 residues. V shed 2 bases, J shed 3 bases, and the junction held 16 bases outside the gene matches. Germline V gene data show CDR1 as SNHLY and CDR2 as FYNNEI. CDR3 region: CASSEPPGGGPHSTDTQYF. As DNA, the CDR3 is TGTGCCAGCAGTGAACCCCCTGGCGGGGGGCCCCATAGTACAGATACGCAGTATTTT.

The chain combines TRBV7-9 with TRBJ1-5, with a tentative D call TRBD1 (5 bases). Between the trimmed V and J ends, which lost 4 bases and 5 bases, there was a span of 15 bases. The CDR3 loop spans 15 amino acids. CDR1 is SEHNR and CDR2 is FQNEAQ in the germline V gene (reference sequence). CDR3 sequence (DNA): TGTGCCAGCAGCTCGGGGACCCGGGGAGATCAGCCCCAGCATTTT. It codes for CASSSGTRGDQPQHF.

This clone is a singleton in its sample. CDR3 sequence reads: CASSLRGWRHRGLQPQHF. The CDR3 bases are TGTGCCAGCAGTTTAAGGGGTTGGAGACACCGGGGTCTCCAGCCCCAGCATTTT. The chain couples TRBV28 to TRBJ1-5, with a tentative D call TRBD1 (5 bases). V was trimmed by 2 bases and J by 7 bases, leaving 24 bases between them. The length of the CDR3 is 18 residues. The germline V gene encodes CDR1 MDHEN and CDR2 SYDVKM.

V is TRBV7-2 and J is TRBJ2-3; D possibly uses TRBD1 or TRBD2 (5 bases each). Per the germline V gene, CDR1 is SGHTA and CDR2 is FQGNSA. This CDR3 region has 16 residues. V lost 3 bases and J lost 5, with 18 bases in between. CDR3 nucleotide sequence: TGTGCCAGCAGCTTTTGGTCTACGGGGCTAGGAGATACGCAGTATTTT. Protein: CASSFWSTGLGDTQYF. Filled out from reference TRBV7-2 and TRBJ2-3, the complete variable domain reads GAGVSQSPSNKVTEKGKDVELRCDPISGHTALYWYRQSLGQGLEFLIYFQGNSAPDKSGLPSDRFSAERTGGSVSTLTIQRTQQEDSAVYLCASSFWSTGLGDTQYFGPGTRLTVL.

The V gene is TRBV12-5, the J gene TRBJ2-7; D unresolved. This CDR3 region has 12 residues. V was shortened by 1 base and J by 7 bases, with 8 bases between the two germline ends. Germline V gene lookup returns CDR1 LGHNT and CDR2 FRNRAP. The CDR3 DNA reads TGTGCTAGTGGTTTGGAGATCGGGGAGCAGTACTTC. Its protein product is CASGLEIGEQYF.

J is TRBJ2-7 and V is TRBV5-4; D might be TRBD1 (6 bases). V lost 4 bases, J lost 4 bases, and 21 bases lay in between. The CDR3 has 16 residues. Germline CDR1 SGHNT, CDR2 YYREEE (reference sequence). The CDR3 DNA reads TGTGCCAGCAGCACCGCGCCGGGACAACCCATATACGAGCAGTACTTC. This translates into CASSTAPGQPIYEQYF.

The chain has TRBV18 and TRBJ2-7; D gene uncertain. The CDR3 has 12 residues. V lost 5 bases and J 2 bases, leaving 7 bases between the germline ends. CDR1 is KGHSH and CDR2 is LQKENI in the germline V gene. CDR3 bases: TGTGCCAGCTCATCACTCCCCTACGAGCAGTACTTC. Translation gives CASSSLPYEQYF.

The sample holds one count of this clone. This chain uses TRBV29-1 with TRBJ1-2, with 10 bases lining up with TRBD1. Germline V gene data show CDR1 as SQVTM and CDR2 as ANQGSEA. CDR3 length equals 14 residues. With V trimmed by 4 bases and J by 5 bases, 7 bases remained unmatched. The CDR3 spells CSVGQGAINYGYTF. CDR3 nucleotides: TGCAGCGTTGGACAGGGGGCGATAAATTATGGCTACACCTTC. The variable domain in full, completed from reference TRBV29-1 and TRBJ1-2, reads SAVISQKPSRDICQRGTSLTIQCQVDSQVTMMFWYRQQPGQSLTLIATANQGSEATYESGFVIDKFPISRPNLTFSTLTVSNMSPEDSSIYLCSVGQGAINYGYTFGSGTRLTVV.

V usage is TRBV29-1 and J usage is TRBJ1-1, with D perhaps TRBD1 (5 bases). This CDR3 region has 11 residues. V was clipped by 4 bases and J by 5 bases, with 8 bases between them. CDR1 SQVTM and CDR2 ANQGSEA come from the germline V gene. The CDR3, as DNA: TGCAGCGTTGGGAAGGGGACTGAAGCTTTCTTT. Its protein product is CSVGKGTEAFF.

The sample holds one count of this clone. The rearrangement joins TRBV5-1 to TRBJ2-7; 7 bases are a match to TRBD1. Germline values: CDR1 SGHRS, CDR2 YFSETQ. The trim removed 4 bases at V and 2 bases at J, leaving 9 bases unmatched. The CDR3 runs 15 residues. The CDR3 DNA is TGCGCCAGCAGCCCGGGACAGACCTTAGCCTACGAGCAGTACTTC. Residues: CASSPGQTLAYEQYF.

CDR3 in DNA: TGTGCCAGTAGTATTCCGGGACAGGGTGGGAATGAGCAGTTCTTC. Protein product: CASSIPGQGGNEQFF. This rearrangement joins TRBV19 to TRBJ2-1; TRBD1 matches 9 bases. This CDR3 has 15 amino acids. Trimming at V came to 3 bases and at J to 7 bases, leaving 7 bases not matched to a gene. The germline V gene has CDR1 LNHDA and CDR2 SQIVND (reference sequence).

The gene calls are TRBV11-2 and TRBJ2-7, with D hard to call. V shed 1 base and J shed 1 base, with 5 bases lying between them. The CDR3 is 13 residues long. CDR1 SGHAT and CDR2 FQNNGV come from the germline V gene. DNA of the CDR3: TGTGCCAGCAGCTTAGCACCGTCCTACGAGCAGTACTTC. This encodes CASSLAPSYEQYF.

This chain joins TRBV4-2 and TRBJ1-2; 9 bases are shared with TRBD1. With V trimmed by 3 bases and J by 7 bases, 6 bases remained unmatched. Germline assignment: CDR1 LGHNA and CDR2 YNFKEQ. This CDR3 contains 14 residues. The CDR3 here is CASSQPQGAFGYTF. Here the CDR3 DNA reads TGTGCCAGCAGCCAGCCACAGGGGGCGTTTGGCTACACCTTC.

This clone was counted a few times. The chain recombines TRBV5-1 with TRBJ2-1; D gene ambiguous. This CDR3 has 15 amino acids. Deletions cut 0 bases from V and 5 bases from J, with 12 bases between. The germline CDR1 and CDR2 sequences are SGHRS and YFSETQ. CDR3 residues: CASSLVVAGHNEQFF. The CDR3 DNA sequence: TGCGCCAGCAGCTTGGTGGTAGCCGGGCACAATGAGCAGTTCTTC. Together with reference TRBV5-1 and TRBJ2-1, the CDR3 gives the full variable domain: KAGVTQTPRYLIKTRGQQVTLSCSPISGHRSVSWYQQTPGQGLQFLFEYFSETQRNKGNFPGRFSGRQFSNSRSEMNVSTLELGDSALYLCASSLVVAGHNEQFFGPGTRLTVL.